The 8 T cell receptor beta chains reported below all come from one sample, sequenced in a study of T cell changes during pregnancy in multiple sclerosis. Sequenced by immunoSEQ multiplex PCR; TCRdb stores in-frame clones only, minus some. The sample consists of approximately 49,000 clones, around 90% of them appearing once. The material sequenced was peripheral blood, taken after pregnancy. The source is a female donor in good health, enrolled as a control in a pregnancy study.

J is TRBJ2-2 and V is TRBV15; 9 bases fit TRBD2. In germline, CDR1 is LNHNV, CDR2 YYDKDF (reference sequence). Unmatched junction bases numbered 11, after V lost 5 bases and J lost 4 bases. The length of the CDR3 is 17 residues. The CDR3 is CATSLGSGAGGTGELFF. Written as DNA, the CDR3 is TGTGCCACCAGCCTGGGGTCGGGAGCGGGAGGCACCGGGGAGCTGTTTTTT.

CDR3 in DNA: TGTGCCAGCCGGGGAGCCGGGGAGCTGTTTTTT. Translation gives CASRGAGELFF. The gene calls are TRBV19 and TRBJ2-2; D perhaps matches TRBD2 (5 bases). V lost 9 bases to trimming and J lost 6 bases, with 8 bases between them. The CDR3 contains 11 residues. The germline V gene encodes CDR1 LNHDA and CDR2 SQIVND (reference sequence).

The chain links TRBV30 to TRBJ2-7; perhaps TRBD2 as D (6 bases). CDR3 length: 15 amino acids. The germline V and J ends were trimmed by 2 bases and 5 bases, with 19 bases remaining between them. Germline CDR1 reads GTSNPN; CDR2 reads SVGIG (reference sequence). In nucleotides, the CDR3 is TGTGCCTGGAGTCGGTTTCCGGGAGTGGCCGACGAGCAGTACTTC. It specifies CAWSRFPGVADEQYF.

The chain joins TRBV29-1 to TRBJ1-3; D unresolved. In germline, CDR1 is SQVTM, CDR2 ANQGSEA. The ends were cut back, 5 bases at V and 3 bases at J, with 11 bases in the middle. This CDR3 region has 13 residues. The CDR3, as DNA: TGCAGCGTTCGTCGGGGAGTTGGAAACACCATATATTTT. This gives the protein CSVRRGVGNTIYF.

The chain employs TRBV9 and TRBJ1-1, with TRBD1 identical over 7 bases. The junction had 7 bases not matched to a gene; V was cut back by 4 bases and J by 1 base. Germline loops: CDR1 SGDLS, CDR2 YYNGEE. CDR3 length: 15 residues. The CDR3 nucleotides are TGTGCCAGCAGCTCTCCCAGGGGGGCGAACACTGAAGCTTTCTTT. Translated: CASSSPRGANTEAFF.

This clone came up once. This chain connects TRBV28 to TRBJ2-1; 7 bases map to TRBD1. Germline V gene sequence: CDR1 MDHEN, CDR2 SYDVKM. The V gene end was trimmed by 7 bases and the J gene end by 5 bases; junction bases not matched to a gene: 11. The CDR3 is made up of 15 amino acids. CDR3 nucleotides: TGTGCCAGCACCCCCCGTCTACAGGGGAACAATGAGCAGTTCTTC. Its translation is CASTPRLQGNNEQFF.

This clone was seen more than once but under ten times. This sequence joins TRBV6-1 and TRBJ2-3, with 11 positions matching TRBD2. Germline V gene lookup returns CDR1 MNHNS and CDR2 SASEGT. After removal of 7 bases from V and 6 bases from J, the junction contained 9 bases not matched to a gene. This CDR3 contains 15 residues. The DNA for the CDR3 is TGTGCCAGCACATCCCTAGCGGGGGGCGGGGATACGCAGTATTTT. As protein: CASTSLAGGGDTQYF.

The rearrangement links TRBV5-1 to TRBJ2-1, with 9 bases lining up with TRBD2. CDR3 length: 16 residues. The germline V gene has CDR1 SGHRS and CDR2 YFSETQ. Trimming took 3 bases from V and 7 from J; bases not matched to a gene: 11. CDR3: CASSWGLGGGANEQFF. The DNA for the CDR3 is TGCGCCAGCAGCTGGGGGCTGGGCGGGGGGGCTAATGAGCAGTTCTTC.